These 20 T cell receptor beta chains were all obtained from the same sample, sequenced in a study of shared clonotypes between healthy human individuals. Generated by immunoSEQ multiplex PCR, the TCRdb table keeps only in-frame clones and is missing some. This table holds about 2.2 million clones, about 93% found once. CD8 cells classed as naive were CD45RO-negative and positively selected for CCR7, excluding terminally differentiated effector memory CD45RA+ cells. The sample consisted of naive CD8+ T cells from PBMCs. Receptors originate from a man between 18 and 35 years old in good health. Some clones in this sample may be carry-over from other donors' samples.

Concerning this clone itself: A junction boundary mismatches the germline segment, possibly from a read error. This chain links TRBV7-3 with TRBJ2-1, with unresolved D. CDR1 and CDR2 from the germline V gene are SGHTA and FQGTGA. The CDR3 is 15 amino acids. The CDR3 DNA reads as TGTGCCAGCAGTTTAAACCCCAGACACTACAATGGGCAGTTCTTC. As protein: CASSLNPRHYNGQFF.

The rearrangement uses TRBV19 and TRBJ1-5, with 7 bases fitting TRBD1. After removal of 5 bases from V and 7 bases from J, the junction contained 11 bases not matched to a gene. The CDR3 runs to 15 residues. CDR1 and CDR2 (germline): LNHDA, SQIVND (reference sequence). CDR3 DNA sequence: TGTGCCAGTAGTCACCGCCCGACAGGGACGCAGCCCCAGCATTTT. This encodes CASSHRPTGTQPQHF.

J is TRBJ1-5 and V is TRBV7-2, with D hard to call. The germline V gene has CDR1 SGHTA and CDR2 FQGNSA. The V end was cut by 2 bases, the J end by 2 bases, with 10 bases between. CDR3 length equals 15 residues. This chain's CDR3 is CASSLWIYGNQPQHF. In DNA form, the CDR3 reads TGTGCCAGCAGCTTATGGATATATGGCAATCAGCCCCAGCATTTT.

The CDR3 reads CASSLDVTSGRAGHEQFF. In DNA form, the CDR3 reads TGTGCCAGCAGCTTGGATGTGACTAGCGGGAGGGCCGGACATGAGCAGTTCTTC. The chain links TRBV5-5 to TRBJ2-1; 14 positions match TRBD2. Germline V gene data show CDR1 as SGHKS and CDR2 as YYEKEE (reference sequence). V lost 0 bases to trimming and J lost 8 bases; unmatched junction nucleotides: 10. The CDR3 extends over 18 amino acids.

The chain recombines TRBV28 with TRBJ2-7, with TRBD2 identical over 7 bases. The CDR3 extends over 15 amino acids. CDR1 and CDR2 (germline): MDHEN, SYDVKM. After removal of 5 bases from V and 0 bases from J, the junction contained 7 bases not matched to a gene. This CDR3 reads CASSATSESSYEQYF. The DNA for the CDR3 is TGTGCCAGCAGTGCTACTAGCGAGAGCTCCTACGAGCAGTACTTC.

In the case of this clone: Different DNA sequences within this sample yield the same CDR3. This rearrangement joins TRBV29-1 to TRBJ2-3; 10 bases match TRBD1. The CDR3 totals 15 residues. Germline lookup yields CDR1 SQVTM and CDR2 ANQGSEA. V lost 4 bases, J lost 0 bases, and 4 bases stayed unmatched. The CDR3, as DNA: TGCAGCGTTGGTCGGACAGGGGGGAGCACAGATACGCAGTATTTT. Translated, it gives CSVGRTGGSTDTQYF.

The chain is built from TRBV27 and TRBJ1-1; 7 bases match TRBD1. Looked up from germline, CDR1 is MNHEY and CDR2 is SMNVEV (reference sequence). V shed 5 bases and J 4 bases; nucleotides not matched to a gene: 4. The CDR3 is made up of 13 amino acids. The CDR3 DNA reads as TGTGCCAGCAGTATCAGACAGGGCACTGAAGCTTTCTTT. Its protein product is CASSIRQGTEAFF.

CDR3 DNA sequence: TGTGCCAGCAGTTTGACTAGCGGGAGGGACGAGCAGTACTTC. It translates to CASSLTSGRDEQYF. The J gene is TRBJ2-7, the V gene TRBV6-1; TRBD2 agrees at 14 bases. This CDR3 comprises 14 residues. The V and J ends lost 5 bases and 5 bases, in that order; junction bases with no gene match: 2. CDR1 is MNHNS, CDR2 SASEGT, per germline.

The chain is built from TRBV19 and TRBJ2-5, with unresolved D. Germline CDR1 is LNHDA and CDR2 is SQIVND (reference sequence). The CDR3 has 13 amino acids. Trimming shortened V by 2 bases and J by 5 bases, and 9 bases separated the two germline ends. DNA for the CDR3: TGTGCCAGTAGTATATCGGAGTGGGAGACCCAGTACTTC. The encoded protein is CASSISEWETQYF.

Turning to this clone: The sample holds other DNA sequences that translate to the same CDR3. The rearrangement joins TRBV5-1 to TRBJ1-1; no definite D call. The CDR3 contains 14 residues. The V and J ends lost 4 bases and 0 bases respectively, with 10 bases between them. Germline V CDR1 and CDR2: SGHRS, YFSETQ. Here the CDR3 DNA reads TGCGCCAGCAGCCCAGGACCGCTGAACACTGAAGCTTTCTTT. It specifies CASSPGPLNTEAFF.

This chain uses TRBV29-1 with TRBJ2-1; TRBD2 might be the D (5 bases). V shed 7 bases and J shed 6 bases, with 19 bases lying between them. The CDR3 runs 14 residues. Germline V gene sequence: CDR1 SQVTM, CDR2 ANQGSEA. In nucleotides, the CDR3 is TGCAGCGCCCGGGGAGCCAGCGGTACCAATGAGCAGTTCTTC. It encodes CSARGASGTNEQFF.

This clone was counted once. Different DNA sequences within this sample yield the same CDR3. The V call is TRBV19, the J call TRBJ1-2, with D uncertain. CDR1 is LNHDA and CDR2 is SQIVND in the germline V gene (reference sequence). Trimming pared 1 base from V and 5 bases from J, leaving 8 bases between. This CDR3 region has 13 residues. Here the CDR3 reads CASSIVGIYGYTF. The CDR3, as DNA: TGTGCCAGTAGTATAGTCGGGATTTATGGCTACACCTTC.

This clone was recorded only once. V is TRBV27 and J is TRBJ2-7, with TRBD2 matching over 7 bases. V lost 0 bases to trimming and J lost 2 bases; unmatched junction nucleotides: 7. CDR1 and CDR2 (germline): MNHEY, SMNVEV (reference sequence). This CDR3 region has 16 residues. The CDR3 here is CASSLSSGILTYEQYF. DNA for the CDR3: TGTGCCAGCAGTTTATCCAGCGGGATTTTAACCTACGAGCAGTACTTC.

The chain carries TRBV14 and TRBJ2-1; 10 bases line up with TRBD1. The V and J ends lost 6 bases and 3 bases, in that order; junction bases with no gene match: 5. Per germline, CDR1 SGHDN and CDR2 FVKESK. The CDR3 has 15 residues. CDR3 bases: TGTGCCAGCAGTCGTTGGACAGGGGGCTACAATGAGCAGTTCTTC. Its translation: CASSRWTGGYNEQFF. The whole variable domain, filled in from reference TRBV14 and TRBJ2-1, reads EAGVTQFPSHSVIEKGQTVTLRCDPISGHDNLYWYRRVMGKEIKFLLHFVKESKQDESGMPNNRFLAERTGGTYSTLKVQPAELEDSGVYFCASSRWTGGYNEQFFGPGTRLTVL.

For the CDR3, the DNA is TGTGCCAGTACCCTGATAGCGGGGGCCAATCAGCCCCAGCATTTT. It yields the protein CASTLIAGANQPQHF. The V call is TRBV19, the J call TRBJ1-5; TRBD1 might be the D (6 bases). There are 15 residues in the CDR3. Trimming removed 7 bases at V and 3 bases at J, with 16 bases between. Germline V gene data show CDR1 as LNHDA and CDR2 as SQIVND (reference sequence).

CDR3 DNA sequence: TGCGCCAGCAGTCTATCGGGGGGGTACGAGCAGTACTTC. Protein sequence: CASSLSGGYEQYF. V gene TRBV4-1 combines with J gene TRBJ2-7; TRBD2 agrees at 8 bases. CDR1 is MGHRA, CDR2 YSYEKL, per germline. This CDR3 contains 13 residues. The junction had 5 bases not matched to a gene; V was cut back by 6 bases and J by 4 bases.

This clone was detected once. The rearrangement links TRBV4-2 to TRBJ2-7; D might be TRBD1 (5 bases). Per germline, CDR1 LGHNA and CDR2 YNFKEQ. The CDR3 consists of 17 residues. V lost 1 base, J lost 0 bases, and 16 bases lay in between. The DNA for the CDR3 is TGTGCCAGCAGCCAAGGTATACTCAAGGGGCCCTCCTACGAGCAGTACTTC. Amino acids: CASSQGILKGPSYEQYF.

In regard to this clone: Within the sample, other DNA sequences also encode this same CDR3. CDR3 region: CASSFRAYEQYF. The CDR3 DNA is TGTGCCAGCAGTTTCCGGGCCTACGAGCAGTACTTC. This chain links TRBV28 with TRBJ2-7, with D uncertain. There are 12 residues in the CDR3. Germline CDR1 is MDHEN and CDR2 is SYDVKM. Trimming pared 3 bases from V and 2 bases from J, leaving 5 bases between.

The CDR3 is CASSPTLAVFSYEQYF. Written as DNA, the CDR3 is TGTGCCAGCAGTCCCACCCTAGCGGTTTTCTCCTACGAGCAGTACTTC. The chain recombines TRBV7-9 with TRBJ2-7; 7 bases match TRBD2. In germline, CDR1 is SEHNR, CDR2 FQNEAQ (reference sequence). This CDR3 has 16 amino acids. Germline trimming cut 6 bases from V and 0 bases from J; bases unmatched to any gene: 11.

The rearrangement links TRBV12-5 to TRBJ1-1; 10 bases align to TRBD1. Trimming cost V 1 base and J 4 bases; bases outside gene matches: 9. Germline values: CDR1 LGHNT, CDR2 FRNRAP. The CDR3 runs to 17 residues. CDR3 sequence: CASGLGYPTGGITEAFF. The CDR3 nucleotides read TGTGCTAGTGGTTTGGGTTACCCGACAGGGGGCATCACTGAAGCTTTCTTT.